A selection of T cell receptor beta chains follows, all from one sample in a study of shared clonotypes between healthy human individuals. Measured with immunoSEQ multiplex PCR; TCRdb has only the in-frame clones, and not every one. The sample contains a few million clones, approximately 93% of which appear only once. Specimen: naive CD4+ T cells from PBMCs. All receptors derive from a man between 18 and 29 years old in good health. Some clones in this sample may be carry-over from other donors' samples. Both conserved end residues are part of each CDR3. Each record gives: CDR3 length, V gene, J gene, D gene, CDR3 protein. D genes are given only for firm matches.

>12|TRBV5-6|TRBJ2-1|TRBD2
CASRLRGLALFF
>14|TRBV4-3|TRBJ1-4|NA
CASSQRGNQKKLFF
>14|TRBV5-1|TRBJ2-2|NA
CASSVDQNTGELFF
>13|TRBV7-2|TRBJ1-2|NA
CASSPQPNYGYTF
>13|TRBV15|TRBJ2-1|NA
CATSRDLESEQFF
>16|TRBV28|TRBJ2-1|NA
CASSDPRVNPYNEQFF
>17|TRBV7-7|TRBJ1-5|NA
CASSFRGGGIGNQPQHF
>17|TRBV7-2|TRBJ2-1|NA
CASSQGGAGSSYNEQFF
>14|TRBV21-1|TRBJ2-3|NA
CASTLGGFTDTQYF
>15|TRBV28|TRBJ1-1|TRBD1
CASSLPGQGYTEAFF
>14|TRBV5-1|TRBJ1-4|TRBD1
CASSLGDRSEKLFF
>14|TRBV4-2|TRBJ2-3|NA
CASSEGRRTDTQYF
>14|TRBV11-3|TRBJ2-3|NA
CASSPERLADTQYF
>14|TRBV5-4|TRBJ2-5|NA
CASSLPFGQETQYF
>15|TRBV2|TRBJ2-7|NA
CASRGDRSYSREQYF
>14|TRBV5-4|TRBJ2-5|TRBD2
CASSLGREDETQYF
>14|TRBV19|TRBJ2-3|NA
CASSTQGNTDTQYF